The subject of this entry is one T cell receptor beta chain. Its matching antigen is unknown. This entry comes from a study of T cell responses to AZD1222 COVID-19 vaccine. Study-wide results and caveats: Spike as a whole was targeted by vaccine-associated CD4 TCRs, dominant at 160-218 and 743-854. Most donors were white British and more were female, and clonal diversity was possibly underestimated.

Clones were sequenced by immunoSEQ multiplex PCR, and TCRdb holds only the in-frame ones, with some missing. The sample lists roughly 99,000 clones, roughly 90% occurring once. V lost 6 bases and J 1 base, leaving 10 bases between the germline ends. Germline-derived CDR1 and CDR2 are LNHDA and SQIVND (reference sequence). This CDR3 contains 14 residues. Pooling covered second doses at about 4 or about 12 weeks. The clonotype was recovered from an adult who received the AZD1222 COVID-19 vaccine. The sample consisted of peripheral blood, taken 28 days after the second AZD1222 dose. The V gene is TRBV19, the J gene TRBJ1-5; perhaps TRBD1 as D (5 bases). For the CDR3, the DNA is TGTGCCAGTAGGACCAGGGAGAGCAATCAGCCCCAGCATTTT. Encoded protein: CASRTRESNQPQHF.